This T cell receptor beta chain is drawn from a study of OX40 agonist ivuxolimab in advanced cancers. About the research overall: Earlier treatment with anti-PD-1, anti-PD-L1 or anti-CTLA-4 was permitted, and around 36% had received some.

This clone was recorded many times. Its antigen is undetermined. Study results and limitations: CD8+ T cells showed, on average, more clonal expansion than CD4+ cells. Both CD4+ and CD8+ T cell populations in blood had undergone clonal expansion by week 6 at 0.1 to 3.0 mg/kg.

Anyone with autoimmune disease history or systemic immunosuppression was excluded. The table came from immunoSEQ multiplex PCR; TCRdb's copy has only in-frame clones and leaves some out. This repertoire shows 6,000 to 8,000 clones, 70% found once; its top ten account for 55% to 70%. The CDR3 has 12 amino acids. From germline, CDR1 is LGHNA and CDR2 YSLEER. Trimming pared 4 bases from V and 6 bases from J, leaving 9 bases between. This TCR was recovered from an adult with an advanced solid tumor such as melanoma, head and neck, liver or kidney cancer. This chain joins TRBV4-3 and TRBJ1-1; TRBD1 might be the D (5 bases). The sequencing here drew on CD4+ or CD8+ T cells sorted from blood, taken in a trial of the OX40 agonist ivuxolimab. The CDR3, as DNA: TGCGCCAGCAGCCCAGGGTCATCTGAAGCTTTCTTT. Amino acid sequence: CASSPGSSEAFF.